The 18 T cell receptor beta chains below all came from one sample that was sequenced in a study of blood T cells in healthy people across ages. A second PCR, run for roughly 7 to 12 cycles, used a sample-barcoded 5' primer plus a J-beta primer mix. One entry per CDR3 protein results from TCRdb running MiXCR on the 5' RACE reads. The sample has around 690,000 distinct CDR3 sequences, 45% to 65% seen once. The material sequenced was blood. Receptors were obtained from a man aged 55 to 70 in good health.

The chain uses TRBV18 and TRBJ1-6; D gene unclear. The germline V gene has CDR1 KGHSH and CDR2 LQKENI. Trimming pared 3 bases from V and 10 bases from J, leaving 16 bases between. This CDR3 contains 15 residues. The CDR3 sequence: CASSPRAIRGSPLHF. The CDR3 nucleotides are TGTGCCAGCTCACCCCGGGCCATTCGGGGATCACCCCTCCACTTT. Full variable domain (missing parts from reference TRBV18 and TRBJ1-6): NAGVMQNPRHLVRRRGQEARLRCSPMKGHSHVYWYRQLPEEGLKFMVYLQKENIIDESGMPKERFSAEFPKEGPSILRIQQVVRGDSAAYFCASSPRAIRGSPLHFGNGTRLTVT.

In its sample, this clonotype was seen a few times. The chain uses TRBV4-2 and TRBJ2-1; a weak D match, TRBD2 (5 bases). CDR1 LGHNA and CDR2 YNFKEQ come from the germline V gene. V was clipped by 4 bases and J by 0 bases, with 10 bases between them. The CDR3 totals 15 residues. The CDR3 nucleotides are TGTGCCAGCAGCCCGGAACTAGTCTCCTACAATGAGCAGTTCTTC. This gives the protein CASSPELVSYNEQFF.

As to this clonotype: An end of the junction differs from the germline gene, which may be a read error. The rearrangement joins TRBV5-1 to TRBJ2-7; D not resolved. Germline CDR1 SGHRS, CDR2 YFSETQ. CDR3 length: 13 amino acids. DNA of the CDR3: TGCGCCAGCAGCTTGGAGGGCAGAGACGAGCGGTACTTC. The encoded protein is CASSLEGRDERYF.

This chain links TRBV7-9 with TRBJ2-3, with D uncertain. The V end lost 8 bases, the J end lost 4 bases, and 13 bases lay between the germline ends. This CDR3 has 13 residues. Germline lookup yields CDR1 SEHNR and CDR2 FQNEAQ (reference sequence). Written as DNA, the CDR3 is TGTGCCAGCCGAGAGGTTTCCGCAGATACGCAGTATTTT. It encodes CASREVSADTQYF. Looking up the rest from reference TRBV7-9 and TRBJ2-3 gives the full variable domain: DTGVSQNPRHKITKRGQNVTFRCDPISEHNRLYWYRQTLGQGPEFLTYFQNEAQLEKSRLLSDRFSAERPKGSFSTLEIQRTEQGDSAMYLCASREVSADTQYFGPGTRLTVL.

The chain links TRBV5-1 to TRBJ1-2, with TRBD1 identical over 7 bases. The CDR3 loop spans 15 amino acids. The V segment lost 4 bases and the J segment 5 bases; nucleotides outside the gene matches: 11. Per the germline V gene, CDR1 is SGHRS and CDR2 is YFSETQ. CDR3 amino acids: CASSPLGQAFYGYTF. The CDR3 DNA sequence: TGCGCCAGCAGCCCTCTTGGACAGGCCTTTTATGGCTACACCTTC. The full variable domain, in which reference TRBV5-1 and TRBJ1-2 provide the parts outside the CDR3, is KAGVTQTPRYLIKTRGQQVTLSCSPISGHRSVSWYQQTPGQGLQFLFEYFSETQRNKGNFPGRFSGRQFSNSRSEMNVSTLELGDSALYLCASSPLGQAFYGYTFGSGTRLTVV.

Judged by abundance, this clonotype is large. A much more abundant neighbour one base away suggests this may be a read error. V usage is TRBV12-3 or TRBV12-4 and J usage is TRBJ2-3; D may be TRBD2 (7 bases). The CDR3 contains 14 residues. V lost 5 bases, J lost 5 bases, and 14 bases lay in between. The chain's CDR3 is CASSVGGAGDTQYF. Written as DNA, the CDR3 is TGTGCCAGCAGTGTTGGGGGGGCCGGAGATACGCAGTATTTT.

The rearrangement links TRBV5-6 to TRBJ2-3; D not certain. The CDR3 consists of 15 residues. Trimming cost V 0 bases and J 2 bases, with 10 bases left between them. CDR1 is SGHDT and CDR2 is YYEEEE in the germline V gene. The CDR3 spells CASSLAFLYTDTQYF. In DNA, the CDR3 is TGTGCCAGCAGCTTGGCCTTCTTATACACAGATACGCAGTATTTT.

Only one count was recorded for this clonotype. The chain is built from TRBV5-5 and TRBJ2-3; TRBD1 agrees at 9 bases. Germline lookup yields CDR1 SGHKS and CDR2 YYEKEE (reference sequence). V lost 4 bases and J lost 1; bases outside the gene matches: 7. This CDR3 region has 16 residues. The CDR3 DNA reads TGTGCCAGCAGCCTGGGACAGGGTTTGGGCACAGATACGCAGTATTTT. Its translation: CASSLGQGLGTDTQYF. Based on the CDR3 plus reference TRBV5-5 and TRBJ2-3, the full variable domain is DAGVTQSPTHLIKTRGQQVTLRCSPISGHKSVSWYQQVLGQGPQFIFQYYEKEERGRGNFPDRFSARQFPNYSSELNVNALLLGDSALYLCASSLGQGLGTDTQYFGPGTRLTVL.

V gene TRBV6-1 combines with J gene TRBJ2-4; D might be TRBD2 (5 bases). The CDR3 has 14 residues. V was pared by 7 bases and J by 0 bases, with 10 bases between. Germline lookup yields CDR1 MNHNS and CDR2 SASEGT. The CDR3 coding sequence is TGTGCCAGCACCTGGGAGATAGCCAAAAACATTCAGTACTTC. This sequence encodes CASTWEIAKNIQYF.

This sequence joins TRBV5-1 and TRBJ2-3; tentatively, D is TRBD2 (5 bases). Germline V CDR1 and CDR2: SGHRS, YFSETQ. Deletions cut 4 bases from V and 1 base from J, with 10 bases between. The CDR3 contains 14 residues. CDR3 sequence: CASSGGGRTDTQYF. Written as DNA, the CDR3 is TGCGCCAGCAGCGGAGGCGGGCGCACAGATACGCAGTATTTT.

This chain links TRBV5-1 with TRBJ2-3, with D possibly being TRBD1 or TRBD2 (5 bases each). Germline values: CDR1 SGHRS, CDR2 YFSETQ. V dropped 2 bases and J dropped 4 bases, with 8 bases sitting between them. The CDR3 is 13 residues long. The CDR3 bases are TGCGCCAGCAGCTTTGGGGGATCAGATACGCAGTATTTT. Protein product: CASSFGGSDTQYF.

This clonotype was observed a few times. This rearrangement joins TRBV12-3 or TRBV12-4 to TRBJ2-2; no clear D. Trimming pared 1 base from V and 2 bases from J, leaving 5 bases between. The CDR3 length is 14 residues. Here the CDR3 reads CASSLVENTGELFF. CDR3 bases: TGTGCCAGCAGTTTAGTGGAAAACACCGGGGAGCTGTTTTTT.

The chain couples TRBV6-5 to TRBJ2-1; the D gene is possibly TRBD1 (5 bases). CDR3 length equals 13 residues. Germline values: CDR1 MNHEY, CDR2 SVGAGI. Trimming took off 4 bases at V and 6 bases at J, with 10 bases between the two ends. CDR3 coding DNA: TGTGCCAGCAGTTGGGGCTGGGGCAATGAGCAGTTCTTC. Translation gives CASSWGWGNEQFF.

V is TRBV7-2 and J is TRBJ1-1, with D maybe TRBD1 (5 bases). V was pared by 5 bases and J by 12 bases, with 16 bases between. Germline V gives CDR1 SGHTA, CDR2 FQGNSA. This CDR3 region has 12 residues. The CDR3 loop is CASSPRGRVTFF. The CDR3 bases are TGTGCCAGCAGCCCTCGCGGCAGGGTAACTTTCTTT.

CDR3 loop: CASSRVGSRTGRTETQYF. CDR3 coding DNA: TGCGCCAGCAGCCGTGTGGGGAGTAGGACGGGTAGGACGGAGACCCAGTACTTC. The chain has TRBV5-1 and TRBJ2-5; tentatively, D is TRBD2 (5 bases). CDR1 is SGHRS and CDR2 is YFSETQ in the germline V gene. Trimming took off 4 bases at V and 5 bases at J, with 27 bases between the two ends. The CDR3 totals 18 residues.

This clonotype was recorded a few times. The chain joins TRBV9 to TRBJ2-5; 10 positions agree with TRBD1. Looked up from germline, CDR1 is SGDLS and CDR2 is YYNGEE. Losses at the gene ends were 4 bases for V and 5 bases for J; bases not matched to a gene: 8. The CDR3 has 15 residues. Here the CDR3 DNA reads TGTGCCAGCAGCCCTCGGACAGGGGGAGAGGAGACCCAGTACTTC. It specifies CASSPRTGGEETQYF.

The rearrangement uses TRBV20-1 and TRBJ2-1; TRBD2 might be the D (6 bases). CDR1 is DFQATT and CDR2 is SNEGSKA in the germline V gene (reference sequence). The V end was cut by 3 bases, the J end by 6 bases, with 18 bases between. The CDR3 contains 15 residues. Here the CDR3 reads CSARRREVHGNEQFF. DNA for the CDR3: TGCAGTGCTAGGAGGAGGGAGGTCCATGGCAATGAGCAGTTCTTC.

The chain links TRBV12-3 or TRBV12-4 to TRBJ1-4, with D perhaps TRBD1 (5 bases). The CDR3 length is 14 residues. With 3 bases removed from V and 4 bases from J, the gap between germline ends came to 9 bases. CDR3 amino acids: CASSFQGLNEKLFF. For the CDR3, the DNA is TGTGCCAGCAGTTTTCAGGGCCTTAATGAAAAACTGTTTTTT.